This T cell receptor (beta chain) was identified in a study of glioma-infiltrating T cells. Per germline, CDR1 LGHNA and CDR2 YNFKEQ. The length of the CDR3 is 18 residues. J was trimmed by 3 bases and V by 0 bases; bases with no gene match: 10. Using RNA template, CDR3s of TCR alpha and beta were amplified with iRepertoire arm-PCR. TCRdb fed the multiplex PCR reads into MiXCR, producing one record per CDR3 protein. The sample comprises some 120,000 distinct CDR3 sequences, approximately 25% of which are singletons, and roughly 15% rests with the top ten. The chain links TRBV4-2 to TRBJ1-5; the match to TRBD1 covers 8 bases. The receptor comes from a human donor with low-grade glioma or glioblastoma, undergoing nonglioma brain surgery, or in good health (not recorded which). Material: glioma tissue, nonneoplastic brain tissue, or PBMCs (not recorded which). The CDR3 sequence: CASSQDFGLDRANQPQHF. Written as DNA, the CDR3 is TGTGCCAGCAGCCAAGATTTCGGCCTGGACAGGGCCAATCAGCCCCAGCATTTT.